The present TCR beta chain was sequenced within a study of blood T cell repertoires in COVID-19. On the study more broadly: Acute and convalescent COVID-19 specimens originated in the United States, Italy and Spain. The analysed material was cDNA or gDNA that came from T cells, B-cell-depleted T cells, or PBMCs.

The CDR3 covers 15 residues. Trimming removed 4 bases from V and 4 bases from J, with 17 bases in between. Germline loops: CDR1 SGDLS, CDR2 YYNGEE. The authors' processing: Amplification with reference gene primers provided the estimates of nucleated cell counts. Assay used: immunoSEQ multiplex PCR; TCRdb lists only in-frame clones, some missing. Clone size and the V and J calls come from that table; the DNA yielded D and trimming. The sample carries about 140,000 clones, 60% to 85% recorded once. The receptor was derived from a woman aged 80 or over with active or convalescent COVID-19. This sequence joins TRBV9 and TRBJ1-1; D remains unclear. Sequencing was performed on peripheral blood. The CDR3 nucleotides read TGTGCCAGCAGCCTAGACGGGAGGGCTGGCACTGAAGCTTTCTTT. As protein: CASSLDGRAGTEAFF. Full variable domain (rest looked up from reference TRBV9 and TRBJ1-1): DSGVTQTPKHLITATGQRVTLRCSPRSGDLSVYWYQQSLDQGLQFLIQYYNGEERAKGNILERFSAQQFPDLHSELNLSSLELGDSALYFCASSLDGRAGTEAFFGQGTRLTVV.